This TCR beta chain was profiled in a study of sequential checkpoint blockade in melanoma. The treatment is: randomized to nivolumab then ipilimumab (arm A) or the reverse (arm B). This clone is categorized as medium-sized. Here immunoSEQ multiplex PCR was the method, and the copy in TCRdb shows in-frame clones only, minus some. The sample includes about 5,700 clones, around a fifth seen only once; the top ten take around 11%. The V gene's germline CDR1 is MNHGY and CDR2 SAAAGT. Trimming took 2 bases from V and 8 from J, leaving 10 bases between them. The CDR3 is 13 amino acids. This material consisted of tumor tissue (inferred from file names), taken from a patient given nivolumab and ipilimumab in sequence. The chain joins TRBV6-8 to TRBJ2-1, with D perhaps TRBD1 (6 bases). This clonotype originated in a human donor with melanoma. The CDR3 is CASSYPQGHEQFF. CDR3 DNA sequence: TGTGCCAGCAGTTACCCACAGGGCCATGAGCAGTTCTTC.